This passage covers 9 T cell receptor beta chains from one sample sequenced in a study of early T cells in non-severe SARS-CoV-2 infection. TCRdb independently ran MiXCR on the 5' RACE reads; one entry per CDR3 protein. The sample lists roughly 34,000 distinct CDR3 sequences, approximately 5% occurring once. Sequenced material: whole blood. These receptors originate from an adult who was a healthcare worker with PCR-confirmed SARS-CoV-2 infection or an uninfected control (not recorded which).

The chain employs TRBV5-6 and TRBJ1-1, with a tentative D call TRBD1 (5 bases). The length of the CDR3 is 15 residues. Trimming took off 0 bases at V and 5 bases at J, with 14 bases between the two ends. CDR1 SGHDT and CDR2 YYEEEE come from the germline V gene. The CDR3 coding sequence is TGTGCCAGCAGCTTGGATATTACCGGGGGGACTGAAGCTTTCTTT. Residues: CASSLDITGGTEAFF. The whole variable domain, remainder taken from reference TRBV5-6 and TRBJ1-1, is DAGVTQSPTHLIKTRGQQVTLRCSPKSGHDTVSWYQQALGQGPQFIFQYYEEEERQRGNFPDRFSGHQFPNYSSELNVNALLLGDSALYLCASSLDITGGTEAFFGQGTRLTVV.

V gene TRBV6-5 combines with J gene TRBJ2-7; either TRBD1 or TRBD2 may fit D (9 bases each). CDR1 and CDR2 (germline): MNHEY, SVGAGI. This CDR3 has 18 residues. V was clipped by 2 bases and J by 2 bases, with 22 bases between them. The CDR3 spells CASSYRDRALAGTYEQYF. The DNA of the CDR3 is TGTGCCAGCAGTTACCGGGACAGGGCTCTAGCGGGAACCTACGAGCAGTACTTC.

This clonotype has at least ten counts. This CDR3 is CASRAPPGLAGGPLYEQYF. The CDR3 nucleotides read TGTGCCAGCAGAGCTCCCCCGGGACTAGCGGGGGGGCCTCTATACGAGCAGTACTTC. The chain uses TRBV2 and TRBJ2-7, with 16 bases aligning to TRBD2. Germline CDR1 SNHLY, CDR2 FYNNEI. Germline trimming cut 6 bases from V and 4 bases from J; bases unmatched to any gene: 15. The CDR3 runs 19 residues. Variable domain in full (rest from reference TRBV2 and TRBJ2-7): EPEVTQTPSHQVTQMGQEVILRCVPISNHLYFYWYRQILGQKVEFLVSFYNNEISEKSEIFDDQFSVERPDGSNFTLKIRSTKLEDSAMYFCASRAPPGLAGGPLYEQYFGPGTRLTVT.

Concerning this clonotype: One base away lies a much larger clone, so this may be a sequencing read error. The CDR3 is CASSLGLVGGRADTQYF. In DNA, the CDR3 is TGTGCCAGCAGCTTGGGACTAGTGGGGGGGCGTGCAGATACGCAGTATTTT. This chain uses TRBV7-8 with TRBJ2-3; 8 positions agree with TRBD2. Trimming took 3 bases from V and 4 from J; bases not matched to a gene: 12. Germline V gene data show CDR1 as SGHVS and CDR2 as FQNEAQ. The CDR3 has 17 residues.

This clonotype was counted between two and nine times. V gene TRBV7-6 combines with J gene TRBJ1-6; maybe TRBD1 (5 bases). V was shortened by 5 bases and J by 7 bases, with 15 bases between the two germline ends. There are 15 residues in the CDR3. In germline, CDR1 is SGHVS, CDR2 FNYEAQ. The CDR3: CASSPQGGSNSPLHF. The CDR3 DNA reads TGTGCCAGCAGCCCCCAGGGAGGGAGCAATTCACCCCTCCACTTT.

This clonotype was found many times. The chain uses TRBV28 and TRBJ1-5; weak D call: TRBD1 (6 bases). Germline CDR1 is MDHEN and CDR2 is SYDVKM. Trimming took off 5 bases at V and 1 base at J, with 12 bases between the two ends. This CDR3 is 15 amino acids long. CDR3 amino acids: CASSPGDWSNQPQHF. DNA of the CDR3: TGTGCCAGCAGTCCAGGGGACTGGAGCAATCAGCCCCAGCATTTT.

In its sample, this clonotype was seen many times. J is TRBJ2-1 and V is TRBV7-8; 9 nucleotides agree with TRBD2. This CDR3 comprises 14 residues. Unmatched junction bases numbered 5, after V lost 1 base and J lost 10 bases. Germline lookup yields CDR1 SGHVS and CDR2 FQNEAQ. Written as DNA, the CDR3 is TGTGCCAGCAGCTTAGTTGTCCTAGCGGGGGAGCAGTTCTTC. Its translation is CASSLVVLAGEQFF.

This clonotype was counted many times. The rearrangement links TRBV12-3 or TRBV12-4 to TRBJ1-1; 7 bases fit TRBD1. The CDR3 length is 15 residues. J was trimmed by 1 base and V by 6 bases; bases with no gene match: 8. The CDR3, as DNA: TGTGCCAGCAGCTACAGGGGTGGGAAGAACACTGAAGCTTTCTTT. Translated, it gives CASSYRGGKNTEAFF.

The rearrangement links TRBV29-1 to TRBJ2-7; TRBD1 matches 9 bases. Looked up from germline, CDR1 is SQVTM and CDR2 is ANQGSEA. The CDR3 consists of 14 residues. Trimming removed 7 bases from V and 0 bases from J; junction bases left unmatched: 7. CDR3 sequence (DNA): TGCAGCGCCCGGGACAGGGAGGGCTCCTACGAGCAGTACTTC. This translates into CSARDREGSYEQYF.